One sample yielded the 27 T cell receptor beta chains listed below, sequenced in a study of blood T cell repertoires in COVID-19. Profiled with immunoSEQ multiplex PCR; TCRdb holds only in-frame clones, not every one. This table has about 430,000 clones, 88% appearing once. Material: PBMCs or T cells enriched from blood (not recorded which). These receptor sequences come from a woman aged 25 to 45 with acute COVID-19.

This rearrangement joins TRBV5-5 to TRBJ1-1, with D possibly being TRBD1 (5 bases). Per germline, CDR1 SGHKS and CDR2 YYEKEE (reference sequence). This CDR3 spans 12 amino acids. The V end was cut by 4 bases, the J end by 7 bases, with 11 bases between. The CDR3 DNA is TGTGCCAGCAGCAGGGTCGGACATGAAGCTTTCTTT. Amino acids: CASSRVGHEAFF.

The genes are TRBV9 and TRBJ1-3; D possibly corresponds to TRBD1 (5 bases). Trimming cost V 0 bases and J 5 bases, with 12 bases left between them. Germline CDR1 SGDLS, CDR2 YYNGEE. There are 15 residues in the CDR3. CDR3 coding DNA: TGTGCCAGCAGCGTAGCAGGGAAGCCGAGAAACACCATATATTTT. Its translation: CASSVAGKPRNTIYF.

This clone was observed once. The chain carries TRBV13 and TRBJ1-1, with D tentatively TRBD1 (6 bases). Germline V lookup: CDR1 PRHDT, CDR2 FYEKMQ (reference sequence). Trimming shortened V by 6 bases and J by 1 base, and 15 bases separated the two germline ends. The CDR3 has 15 residues. CDR3 sequence (DNA): TGTGCCAGCAGAACAACACAGGGCTCGAACACTGAAGCTTTCTTT. Translated: CASRTTQGSNTEAFF.

Only a few counts were recorded for this clone. Other DNA variants within this sample encode the same CDR3. V is TRBV6-5 and J is TRBJ1-3; D is uncertain. The CDR3 is made up of 14 amino acids. V lost 5 bases to trimming and J lost 0 bases, with 8 bases between them. The germline CDR1 and CDR2 sequences are MNHEY and SVGAGI. For the CDR3, the DNA is TGTGCCAGCAGTACCGGGAGCTCTGGAAACACCATATATTTT. Encoded protein: CASSTGSSGNTIYF.

In its sample, this clone was seen a few times. The V gene is TRBV18, the J gene TRBJ1-2; 7 nucleotides agree with TRBD1. Looked up from germline, CDR1 is KGHSH and CDR2 is LQKENI. The CDR3 has 16 residues. The V segment lost 0 bases and the J segment 6 bases; nucleotides outside the gene matches: 10. The CDR3 sequence: CASSPPSYSGGNGYTF. The DNA of the CDR3 is TGTGCCAGCTCACCACCATCCTATTCAGGGGGGAATGGCTACACCTTC.

The genes are TRBV7-9 and TRBJ1-1; tentatively, D is TRBD1 (6 bases). V was clipped by 4 bases and J by 5 bases, with 14 bases between them. CDR3 length equals 14 residues. Germline CDR1 and CDR2: SEHNR and FQNEAQ (reference sequence). The CDR3 protein is CASSYLGGETEAFF. The CDR3, as DNA: TGTGCCAGCAGCTATCTAGGGGGGGAGACTGAAGCTTTCTTT.

The rearrangement uses TRBV21-1 and TRBJ1-6; the tabulated D call, TRBD1, remains unverified against the DNA. TRBV21-1 is given as a pseudogene. The CDR3 extends over 17 amino acids. The CDR3 nucleotides read TGTGCCAGCAGCAAAGCGGGGGACAGGGAAAAGGGTTCACCCCTCCACTTT. Protein: CASSKAGDREKGSPLHF.

The chain combines TRBV7-2 with TRBJ2-3; TRBD2 agrees at 7 bases. The germline V gene has CDR1 SGHTA and CDR2 FQGNSA. Trimming cost V 1 base and J 6 bases; bases outside gene matches: 7. The CDR3 spans 15 residues. CDR3 protein: CASSLVGEGWDTQYF. CDR3 coding DNA: TGTGCCAGCAGCTTAGTTGGGGAGGGGTGGGATACGCAGTATTTT.

V usage is TRBV24-1 and J usage is TRBJ1-5, with 10 bases identical to TRBD1. This CDR3 comprises 16 residues. Unmatched junction bases numbered 13, after V lost 10 bases and J lost 5 bases. In germline, CDR1 is KGHDR, CDR2 SFDVKD. The chain's CDR3 is CATLDRDRGTDQPQHF. The CDR3 DNA follows: TGTGCCACGTTAGACCGGGACAGGGGTACTGATCAGCCCCAGCATTTT.

The rearrangement uses TRBV20-1 and TRBJ1-4, with D possibly TRBD1 on 5 matching bases. V dropped 3 bases and J dropped 4 bases, with 15 bases sitting between them. The CDR3 sequence is 15 residues long. The germline V gene has CDR1 DFQATT and CDR2 SNEGSKA (reference sequence). CDR3 region: CSASISRGFNEKLFF. The CDR3 nucleotides read TGCAGTGCTAGTATTTCCCGGGGGTTTAATGAAAAACTGTTTTTT.

This clone was seen a handful of times. The V gene is TRBV30, the J gene TRBJ2-7; the match to TRBD1 covers 7 bases. The CDR3 consists of 14 residues. Germline assignment: CDR1 GTSNPN and CDR2 SVGIG (reference sequence). Germline trimming cut 0 bases from V and 2 bases from J; bases unmatched to any gene: 4. For the CDR3, the DNA is TGTGCCTGGAGTGTACAAGGGGGCGCCTACGAGCAGTACTTC. It specifies CAWSVQGGAYEQYF.

The rearrangement uses TRBV28 and TRBJ2-7; possibly TRBD2 for D (5 bases). V was shortened by 1 base and J by 2 bases, with 6 bases between the two germline ends. CDR1 and CDR2 (germline): MDHEN, SYDVKM. CDR3 length: 13 residues. CDR3 sequence (DNA): TGTGCCAGCAGTTTATCGGGGACCTACGAGCAGTACTTC. It yields the protein CASSLSGTYEQYF.

J is TRBJ2-7 and V is TRBV19; D is possibly TRBD2 (6 bases). Germline V gives CDR1 LNHDA, CDR2 SQIVND (reference sequence). This CDR3 has 13 amino acids. The V gene lost 3 bases and the J gene lost 2 bases, with 8 bases spanning the gap. In nucleotides, the CDR3 is TGTGCCAGTAGTATCGGACTACCCTACGAGCAGTACTTC. This gives the protein CASSIGLPYEQYF.

The chain couples TRBV5-1 to TRBJ2-5, with 10 bases identical to TRBD2. The CDR3 totals 16 residues. V gave up 1 base and J gave up 4 bases; unmatched junction bases: 7. CDR1 and CDR2 (germline): SGHRS, YFSETQ. CDR3 nucleotides: TGCGCCAGCAGCTTGACTAGCGGGGCGATAAGAGAGACCCAGTACTTC. Protein: CASSLTSGAIRETQYF.

The gene calls are TRBV29-1 and TRBJ2-2; D perhaps matches TRBD2 (6 bases). CDR3 length equals 10 residues. The V end lost 2 bases, the J end lost 13 bases, and 8 bases lay between the germline ends. Germline loops: CDR1 SQVTM, CDR2 ANQGSEA. CDR3 residues: CSVERGGLFF. CDR3 sequence (DNA): TGCAGCGTTGAAAGGGGAGGGCTGTTTTTT.

This clone was picked up one time. V usage is TRBV19 and J usage is TRBJ2-7, with a weak D call TRBD2 (5 bases). Germline assignment: CDR1 LNHDA and CDR2 SQIVND (reference sequence). The length of the CDR3 is 12 residues. Trimming removed 10 bases from V and 5 bases from J, with 15 bases in between. DNA for the CDR3: TGTGCCACGTCGGGGAATGGGGACGAGCAGTACTTC. Encoded protein: CATSGNGDEQYF.

V usage is TRBV21-1 and J usage is TRBJ1-6; the DNA was not used to check the table's D call, TRBD1. TRBV21-1 is a pseudogene segment. This CDR3 has 17 amino acids. The CDR3 sequence is CASSARGQRGIHSPLHF. In DNA, the CDR3 is TGTGCCAGCAGCGCCAGGGGCCAAAGGGGAATACATTCACCCCTCCACTTT.

CDR3 nucleotides: TGTGCCAGCAGTCGACTGGGGAACACTGAAGCTTTCTTT. As protein: CASSRLGNTEAFF. The chain combines TRBV2 with TRBJ1-1, with unresolved D. Germline V lookup: CDR1 SNHLY, CDR2 FYNNEI. The CDR3 is made up of 13 amino acids. V lost 5 bases to trimming and J lost 1 base, with 8 bases between them.

The V gene is TRBV5-1, the J gene TRBJ1-3; D remains unclear. Per the germline V gene, CDR1 is SGHRS and CDR2 is YFSETQ. V was pared by 6 bases and J by 1 base, with 17 bases between. The CDR3 has 16 residues. This chain's CDR3 is CASTPGERVSGNTIYF. As DNA, the CDR3 is TGCGCCAGCACCCCCGGGGAGAGGGTATCTGGAAACACCATATATTTT.

The gene calls are TRBV27 and TRBJ2-6, with D hard to call. Germline-derived CDR1 and CDR2 are MNHEY and SMNVEV (reference sequence). Trimming took 4 bases from V and 2 from J, leaving 9 bases between them. This CDR3 contains 15 residues. The CDR3 DNA sequence: TGTGCCAGCAGTTCCCCGGGTCCTGGGGCCAACGTCCTGACTTTC. Translating gives CASSSPGPGANVLTF. Looking up the rest from reference TRBV27 and TRBJ2-6 gives the full variable domain: EAQVTQNPRYLITVTGKKLTVTCSQNMNHEYMSWYRQDPGLGLRQIYYSMNVEVTDKGDVPEGYKVSRKEKRNFPLILESPSPNQTSLYFCASSSPGPGANVLTFGAGSRLTVL.

V is TRBV24-1 and J is TRBJ1-5; weak D call: TRBD1 (5 bases). Germline-derived CDR1 and CDR2 are KGHDR and SFDVKD. The CDR3 has 13 residues. The ends were cut back, 3 bases at V and 6 bases at J, with 8 bases in the middle. The CDR3 loop is CATSDGGGQPQHF. The CDR3 bases are TGTGCCACCAGTGATGGGGGGGGTCAGCCCCAGCATTTT.

The CDR3 DNA reads as TGCAGTGCTAGTTTTCCAAACACCGGGGAGCTGTTTTTT. Its translation: CSASFPNTGELFF. The rearrangement joins TRBV20-1 to TRBJ2-2; no firm D call. This CDR3 comprises 13 residues. Germline V gives CDR1 DFQATT, CDR2 SNEGSKA (reference sequence). The V end was cut by 3 bases, the J end by 2 bases, with 7 bases between.

The V gene is TRBV5-1, the J gene TRBJ1-2; 7 bases align to TRBD1. The CDR3 consists of 14 residues. V lost 4 bases and J lost 8; bases outside the gene matches: 11. Germline loops: CDR1 SGHRS, CDR2 YFSETQ. The CDR3 nucleotides are TGCGCCAGCAGCCTAGGACAGGCGGAAGGAGGCTACACCTTC. Amino acid sequence: CASSLGQAEGGYTF.

The rearrangement links TRBV7-8 to TRBJ2-7; perhaps TRBD1 as D (6 bases). V lost 5 bases and J lost 9, with 20 bases in between. CDR1 is SGHVS, CDR2 FQNEAQ, per germline. The CDR3 has 14 amino acids. The DNA of the CDR3 is TGTGCCAGCAGCCCTCTACAGGGACGGGAAGGGCAGTACTTC. Translation: CASSPLQGREGQYF.

V and J are TRBV2 and TRBJ2-5; TRBD2 matches at 7 bases. The CDR3 covers 14 residues. Germline V gene sequence: CDR1 SNHLY, CDR2 FYNNEI. J was trimmed by 5 bases and V by 3 bases; bases with no gene match: 6. Here the CDR3 DNA reads TGTGCCAGCAGTGACCGGCTCGGGGGGGAGACCCAGTACTTC. Encoded protein: CASSDRLGGETQYF.

The chain recombines TRBV5-1 with TRBJ2-3, with TRBD1 matching 8 bases. V trimming: 5 bases; J trimming: 4 bases; junction bases outside the gene matches: 9. Germline V gene lookup returns CDR1 SGHRS and CDR2 YFSETQ. The CDR3 consists of 15 residues. The CDR3 protein is CASRFRTGTSDTQYF. Written as DNA, the CDR3 is TGCGCCAGCAGATTCCGGACAGGGACCTCAGATACGCAGTATTTT.

The chain joins TRBV11-3 to TRBJ2-1; D perhaps matches TRBD2 (5 bases). The CDR3 consists of 15 residues. Trimming cost V 5 bases and J 0 bases, with 11 bases left between them. The germline CDR1 and CDR2 sequences are SGHNT and YENEEA. The CDR3 reads CASSLDSYSYNEQFF. The CDR3 DNA sequence: TGTGCCAGCAGCCTGGACTCTTACTCCTACAATGAGCAGTTCTTC.